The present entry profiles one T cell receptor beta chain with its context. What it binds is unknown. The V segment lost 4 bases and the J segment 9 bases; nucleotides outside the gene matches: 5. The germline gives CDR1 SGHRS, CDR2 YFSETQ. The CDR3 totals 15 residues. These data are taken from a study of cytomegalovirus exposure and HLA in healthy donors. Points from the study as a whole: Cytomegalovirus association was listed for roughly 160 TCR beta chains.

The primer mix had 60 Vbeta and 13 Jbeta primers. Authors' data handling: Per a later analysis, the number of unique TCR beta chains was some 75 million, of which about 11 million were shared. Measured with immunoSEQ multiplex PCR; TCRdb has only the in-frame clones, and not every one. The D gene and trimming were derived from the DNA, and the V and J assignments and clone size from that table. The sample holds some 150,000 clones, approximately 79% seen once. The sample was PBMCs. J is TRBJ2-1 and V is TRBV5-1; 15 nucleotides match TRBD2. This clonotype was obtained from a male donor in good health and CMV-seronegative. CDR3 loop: CASSPGTSGRIEQFF. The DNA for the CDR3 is TGCGCCAGCAGCCCCGGGACTAGCGGGAGGATTGAGCAGTTCTTC.